The 22 T cell receptor beta chains below come from one sample, sequenced in a study of blood T cells in healthy people across ages. PCR was performed a second time for about 7 to 11 cycles using a sample-barcoded 5' primer and a J-beta primer mix. TCRdb used MiXCR to reprocess the 5' RACE reads, holding one entry per CDR3 protein. The sample includes approximately 800,000 distinct CDR3 sequences, roughly 34% of them seen just once. Material: blood. These TCRs come from a man aged 18 to 29 in good health.

V gene TRBV4-3 combines with J gene TRBJ1-5; D may be TRBD1 (5 bases). V lost 0 bases, J lost 8 bases, and 11 bases lay in between. Germline CDR1 LGHNA, CDR2 YSLEER. The CDR3 has 14 residues. This CDR3 is CASSQDLVQEPQHF. The CDR3 DNA reads as TGCGCCAGCAGCCAAGATTTAGTACAGGAGCCCCAGCATTTT.

The chain is built from TRBV14 and TRBJ2-3; D gene uncertain. Germline lookup yields CDR1 SGHDN and CDR2 FVKESK. V was cut by 0 bases and J by 0 bases, with 22 bases left in between. The length of the CDR3 is 20 residues. The CDR3 loop is CASSQEELSRAWGSTDTQYF. The CDR3 DNA is TGTGCCAGCAGCCAAGAAGAGCTCTCGAGAGCATGGGGAAGCACAGATACGCAGTATTTT.

This sequence joins TRBV5-8 and TRBJ2-1; D is ambiguous. This CDR3 has 12 residues. With 2 bases removed from V and 7 bases from J, the gap between germline ends came to 7 bases. CDR1 is SGHTS, CDR2 YDEGEE, per germline. Here the CDR3 DNA reads TGTGCCAGCAGCTTCGGCTGGAATGAGCAGTTCTTC. Amino acid sequence: CASSFGWNEQFF.

In its sample, this clonotype was seen a few times. The V and J genes are TRBV4-3 and TRBJ2-3, with 8 bases fitting TRBD2. V trimming: 0 bases; J trimming: 3 bases; junction bases outside the gene matches: 11. The length of the CDR3 is 18 residues. Germline V gene lookup returns CDR1 LGHNA and CDR2 YSLEER. CDR3 region: CASSQDSPMRGVTDTQYF. The CDR3, as DNA: TGCGCCAGCAGCCAAGATTCTCCCATGCGGGGGGTAACAGATACGCAGTATTTT.

As regards this clonotype: A much larger clone sits a single nucleotide away, making a read error possible. The chain recombines TRBV29-1 with TRBJ2-7; D uncertain. The germline gives CDR1 SQVTM, CDR2 ANQGSEA. The CDR3 consists of 15 residues. V lost 7 bases to trimming and J lost 7 bases, with 26 bases between them. The CDR3 loop reads CSEHCNRTYNDEQYF. The CDR3 DNA reads as TGCAGCGAGCATTGCAATAGGACCTACAACGATGAGCAGTACTTC.

The V gene is TRBV20-1, the J gene TRBJ1-3, with unresolved D. CDR1 is DFQATT and CDR2 is SNEGSKA in the germline V gene (reference sequence). V lost 6 bases and J 6 bases, leaving 9 bases between the germline ends. The length of the CDR3 is 11 residues. CDR3 sequence reads: CSAPRANTIYF. DNA of the CDR3: TGCAGTGCCCCCCGGGCAAACACCATATATTTT.

As concerns this clonotype: One end of the junction is discordant with germline, which a read error may explain. The J gene is TRBJ2-3, the V gene TRBV28; D tentatively reads TRBD1 or TRBD2 (5 bases each). Looked up from germline, CDR1 is MDHEN and CDR2 is SYDVKM. The CDR3 covers 14 residues. The CDR3 spells CASSFRAQGDMQYF. Here the CDR3 DNA reads TGTGCCAGCAGTTTCCGCGCGCAGGGAGATATGCAGTATTTT. The variable domain in full, completed from reference TRBV28 and TRBJ2-3, reads DVKVTQSSRYLVKRTGEKVFLECVQDMDHENMFWYRQDPGLGLRLIYFSYDVKMKEKGDIPEGYSVSREKKERFSLILESASTNQTSMYLCASSFRAQGDMQYFGPGTRLTVL.

This rearrangement joins TRBV7-2 to TRBJ1-1, with TRBD1 identical over 9 bases. This CDR3 is built from 13 residues. The V segment lost 5 bases and the J segment 6 bases; nucleotides outside the gene matches: 4. The germline gives CDR1 SGHTA, CDR2 FQGNSA. The CDR3 protein is CASSTTGGAEAFF. As DNA, the CDR3 is TGTGCCAGCAGCACGACAGGGGGGGCTGAAGCTTTCTTT. Variable domain in full (rest from reference TRBV7-2 and TRBJ1-1): GAGVSQSPSNKVTEKGKDVELRCDPISGHTALYWYRQSLGQGLEFLIYFQGNSAPDKSGLPSDRFSAERTGGSVSTLTIQRTQQEDSAVYLCASSTTGGAEAFFGQGTRLTVV.

This chain connects TRBV20-1 to TRBJ2-3; 10 bases agree with TRBD1. Germline V lookup: CDR1 DFQATT, CDR2 SNEGSKA (reference sequence). V was pared by 6 bases and J by 4 bases, with 7 bases of the junction left unmatched. The CDR3 is 14 amino acids. The CDR3 loop is CSAPDRGRPDTQYF. CDR3 DNA: TGCAGTGCGCCCGACAGGGGGCGCCCAGATACGCAGTATTTT.

This chain joins TRBV28 and TRBJ2-1; D unclear. The end of the DNA aligns better with TRBJ2-7, so the J call may be wrong. This CDR3 contains 14 residues. Germline V gene lookup returns CDR1 MDHEN and CDR2 SYDVKM. CDR3 nucleotides: TGTGCCAGCAGTTTTAAACCCACCTACAATGAGCAGTACTTC. Encoded protein: CASSFKPTYNEQYF.

V usage is TRBV20-1 and J usage is TRBJ2-1; 11 bases fit TRBD2. The V and J ends lost 5 bases and 4 bases, in that order; junction bases with no gene match: 19. Germline V CDR1 and CDR2: DFQATT, SNEGSKA (reference sequence). The CDR3 is 19 amino acids. The DNA of the CDR3 is TGCAGTGCTGCCGGACCGGGACTAGCGGAAGAAGAGTTATACAATGAGCAGTTCTTC. Translating gives CSAAGPGLAEEELYNEQFF.

V is TRBV12-3 or TRBV12-4 and J is TRBJ2-2, with 7 bases that match TRBD1. The CDR3 runs to 16 residues. V shed 6 bases, J shed 1 base, and the junction held 8 bases outside the gene matches. The CDR3 sequence: CASSPQQGRNTGELFF. DNA for the CDR3: TGTGCCAGCAGCCCTCAACAGGGGCGGAACACCGGGGAGCTGTTTTTT.

The J gene is TRBJ1-1, the V gene TRBV5-1; tentative D call: TRBD1 (6 bases). This CDR3 region has 10 residues. V shed 7 bases and J shed 7 bases, with 8 bases lying between them. CDR1 SGHRS and CDR2 YFSETQ come from the germline V gene. Here the CDR3 DNA reads TGCGCCAGCGGGGACAATGAAGCTTTCTTT. Residues: CASGDNEAFF.

As concerns this clonotype: Possible read error: a much larger clone is one base away. The genes are TRBV12-3 or TRBV12-4 and TRBJ2-5, with 9 bases lining up with TRBD1. CDR3 size: 15 residues. The J segment lost 0 bases and the V segment lost 6 bases, leaving 5 bases of the junction unmatched. The CDR3 DNA reads TGTGCCAGCAGCCCCGGGACAGGGTACCAAGAGACCCAGTACTTC. It codes for CASSPGTGYQETQYF.

This rearrangement joins TRBV5-4 to TRBJ1-2; TRBD1 agrees at 8 bases. After removal of 4 bases from V and 4 bases from J, the junction contained 9 bases not matched to a gene. This CDR3 region has 15 residues. Germline-derived CDR1 and CDR2 are SGHNT and YYREEE (reference sequence). CDR3 coding DNA: TGTGCCAGCAGCCCGGGACAGGTAGAAGGCTATGGCTACACCTTC. Amino acid sequence: CASSPGQVEGYGYTF.

This clonotype was recorded a few times. V gene TRBV20-1 combines with J gene TRBJ2-5, with 12 bases that match TRBD2. The J segment lost 11 bases and the V segment lost 6 bases, leaving 13 bases of the junction unmatched. CDR3 length equals 14 residues. Germline V lookup: CDR1 DFQATT, CDR2 SNEGSKA (reference sequence). DNA of the CDR3: TGCAGTGCCCAGCGGACTAGCGGGGCCAATGAGCAGTACTTC. Protein sequence: CSAQRTSGANEQYF.

This clonotype was seen only a few times. This chain uses TRBV7-9 with TRBJ2-3; 7 bases line up with TRBD1. J gave up 1 base and V 3 bases, and 4 bases lay outside the gene matches. Germline loops: CDR1 SEHNR, CDR2 FQNEAQ (reference sequence). The CDR3 totals 15 residues. CDR3 region: CASSFTGTGTDTQYF. The CDR3 nucleotides are TGTGCCAGCAGCTTCACCGGGACAGGCACAGATACGCAGTATTTT.

This clonotype was detected ten times or more. One end of the junction varies from germline; a read error may be responsible. The chain is built from TRBV20-1 and TRBJ2-5, with 15 bases aligning to TRBD2. CDR1 and CDR2 (germline): DFQATT, SNEGSKA (reference sequence). CDR3 length equals 16 residues. Here the CDR3 DNA reads TGCAGTGCAAGAGGGACTAGCGGGGGGCTTCTAGAGACCCAGTACTTC. Protein: CSARGTSGGLLETQYF.

The chain's CDR3 is CAISAKGDEQFF. The CDR3 bases are TGTGCCATCAGTGCAAAAGGCGATGAGCAGTTCTTC. The genes are TRBV10-3 and TRBJ2-1; D unresolved. V lost 4 bases, J lost 8 bases, and 9 bases lay in between. The CDR3 length is 12 residues. Germline CDR1 ENHRY, CDR2 SYGVKD.

This clonotype came up many times. The chain has TRBV29-1 and TRBJ2-1, with D perhaps TRBD1 (6 bases). This CDR3 is 13 amino acids long. Germline loops: CDR1 SQVTM, CDR2 ANQGSEA. The V end lost 5 bases, the J end lost 8 bases, and 16 bases lay between the germline ends. The CDR3 nucleotides read TGCAGCGTTCGCAGGGGCGACGTGGATGAGCAGTTCTTC. It yields the protein CSVRRGDVDEQFF.

Only a few counts were recorded for this clonotype. V gene TRBV20-1 combines with J gene TRBJ2-7; TRBD1 agrees at 9 bases. J gave up 3 bases and V 3 bases, and 6 bases lay outside the gene matches. The germline gives CDR1 DFQATT, CDR2 SNEGSKA (reference sequence). The CDR3 totals 14 residues. The CDR3 loop reads CSARGTGGHYEQYF. CDR3 nucleotide sequence: TGCAGTGCTAGGGGAACAGGGGGCCACTACGAGCAGTACTTC.

This clonotype appeared many times. J is TRBJ2-2 and V is TRBV12-3 or TRBV12-4; 8 bases are shared with TRBD1. The CDR3 loop spans 15 amino acids. Trimming took 5 bases from V and 3 from J; bases not matched to a gene: 5. The CDR3 DNA reads TGTGCCAGCAGTCTGCGGGACAGGCACACCGGGGAGCTGTTTTTT. Translation: CASSLRDRHTGELFF.